This TCR beta chain originates from a study of Ad26.COV2.S vaccination and SARS-CoV-2 variants. Overall study context: Of the COV1001 trial arms, the Ad26.COV2.S arm included the donor. Recipients of Ad26.COV2.S got it intramuscularly, once or twice 56 days apart.

Findings and limits, study-wide: Measurements of TCR breadth and depth may have given underestimates of the total T cell responses.

The assay was immunoSEQ multiplex PCR, and TCRdb's table has in-frame clones only and misses some. The sample has about 350,000 clones, around 89% seen once. This clone was seen once. Its specificity is unknown. Treatment here: 15 to 20 received Ad26.COV2.S at low or high dose, single or two shots; a few received placebo; per-sample allocation not given. Each sample was drawn 63 days after the first injection (of vaccine or placebo). The specimen was peripheral blood, collected in a trial of Ad26.COV2.S vaccine versus placebo. This sequence was found in a person between 18 and 60 years old who received the Ad26.COV2.S COVID-19 vaccine or a placebo.

CDR3 loop: CAWSPGGRALDEQYF. The DNA for the CDR3 is TGTGCCTGGTCTCCCGGGGGGAGGGCCTTAGACGAGCAGTACTTC. The chain joins TRBV30 to TRBJ2-7; 7 nucleotides agree with TRBD2. The CDR3 loop spans 15 amino acids. The V and J ends lost 5 bases and 5 bases, in that order; junction bases with no gene match: 15. Per the germline V gene, CDR1 is GTSNPN and CDR2 is SVGIG (reference sequence). Drawing the rest from reference TRBV30 and TRBJ2-7, the complete variable domain is SQTIHQWPATLVQPVGSPLSLECTVEGTSNPNLYWYRQAAGRGLQLLFYSVGIGQISSEVPQNLSASRPQDRQFILSSKKLLLSDSGFYLCAWSPGGRALDEQYFGPGTRLTVT.